A selection of T cell receptor beta chains follows, all from one sample in a study of PD-1 blockade in classical Hodgkin lymphoma. Produced via immunoSEQ multiplex PCR; TCRdb's table is partial and in-frame only. This table holds about 54,000 clones, around 93% found once. The sample here was peripheral blood mononuclear cells (PBMCs), taken before the second cycle of nivolumab. The receptors come from a human donor with classical Hodgkin lymphoma. Each CDR3 is given without its conserved first and last residue.

J,V,CDR3
TRBJ2-1,TRBV15,ATSRDGRAIREQF
TRBJ1-1,TRBV7-3,ASSLSKQGNTEAF
TRBJ1-1,TRBV2,ASSGGNTEAF
TRBJ1-2,TRBV28,ASRDREVGYT
TRBJ1-4,TRBV2,ASSGQGGEKLF
TRBJ2-5,TRBV18,ASSPSPGQGKETQY
TRBJ2-2,TRBV2,ASSSLAGVNGELF
TRBJ2-1,TRBV27,ASSLVAGGYNEQF
TRBJ2-1,TRBV4-2,ASSPTRRNEQF
TRBJ2-3,TRBV15,ATSPGGPTDTQY
TRBJ2-7,TRBV19,ASSAGLPYEQY
TRBJ2-7,TRBV5-1,ASTIGSGSSEQY
TRBJ1-2,TRBV6-1,ASRDIPYGYT
TRBJ1-4,TRBV30,AWSRGNNEKLF
TRBJ2-1,TRBV19,ASSLAGGRSYNEQF
TRBJ2-1,TRBV7-3,ASSPDGPSSYNEQF
TRBJ2-6,TRBV27,ASRPNRVEANVLT
TRBJ1-4,TRBV27,ASSSFHGEKLF
TRBJ2-5,TRBV9,ASSVEGGTQY
TRBJ1-1,TRBV25-1,ASSVGRDEAF
TRBJ1-5,TRBV27,ASRLTGGLQPQH
TRBJ2-1,TRBV9,ASSPGLAGGHEQF
TRBJ1-2,TRBV7-9,ASSQGGDGYT
TRBJ2-1,TRBV19,ASSVTSRDPDNNEQF
TRBJ2-5,TRBV5-4,ASSWVEGSQETQY
TRBJ2-5,TRBV7-2,ASSLVARGETQY
TRBJ2-1,TRBV25-1,ASSEHRGAGEEQF
TRBJ2-7,TRBV19,ASSRGPQGMTYEQY
TRBJ2-7,TRBV2,ASSGGQGGSYEQY
TRBJ2-7,TRBV19,ASGSYEQY
TRBJ1-3,TRBV10-3,AISETVTEGNTIY
TRBJ1-4,TRBV4-1,ASSQVLSDEKLF
TRBJ1-4,TRBV30,AWSQGAATNEKLF
TRBJ1-2,TRBV19,ASSLSSAANYGYT
TRBJ1-1,TRBV19,ASSIALNTEAF
TRBJ1-1,TRBV13,ASSLGQGQDPTEAF
TRBJ2-7,TRBV5-1,ASSDRGNPYEQY
TRBJ2-2,TRBV9,ASSLSASETNTGELF
TRBJ1-2,TRBV4-2,ASSQDREGSGYT
TRBJ2-3,TRBV13,ASSLGLADTQY
TRBJ2-3,TRBV19,ASSDNGADTQY
TRBJ1-6,TRBV5-6,ASSLGGQGSPLH
TRBJ2-7,TRBV7-9,ASEAAREGGYEQY
TRBJ1-4,TRBV18,ASSPQGRDEKLF
TRBJ2-2,TRBV7-3,ASSLDGGTGELF
TRBJ2-5,TRBV5-1,ASSLAVTKETQY
TRBJ2-3,TRBV30,AWSGGASFPDTQY
TRBJ1-1,TRBV27,ASSSLDRNTEAF
TRBJ1-1,TRBV27,ASRLGTELTEAF
TRBJ2-7,TRBV2,ASSAGTVSYEQY
TRBJ1-4,TRBV5-6,ASSFTGATNEKLF
TRBJ2-1,TRBV2,ASSGAASYNEQF